This T cell receptor (beta chain) was identified in a study of T cells after yellow fever vaccination. Whole-study results and caveats: The study re-detected most primary-vaccination clones after the booster (96% CD4, 88% CD8).

Only a few counts were recorded for this clonotype. Its antigen is unknown. Generation of TCR cDNA used 5'RACE template switching (which added a universal primer site and UMIs). TCRdb re-called the 5' RACE reads through MiXCR, storing one row per CDR3 protein. The table has 500,000 to 650,000 distinct CDR3 sequences, about a sixth seen once; the top ten hold roughly 17%. V trimming: 0 bases; J trimming: 7 bases; junction bases outside the gene matches: 9. This CDR3 is 16 amino acids long. Germline assignment: CDR1 SGHNT and CDR2 YYREEE (reference sequence). V is TRBV5-4 and J is TRBJ2-5, with 10 bases that match TRBD1. Sequenced material: PBMCs, taken around 5 days after the first yellow fever vaccination. This clonotype originated in a man aged 18-30 years who received the YFV17D yellow fever vaccine. DNA of the CDR3: TGTGCCAGCAGCTTGGAGGGGACAGGGGAAGTGGGGACCCAGTACTTC. Translated, it gives CASSLEGTGEVGTQYF.